This T cell receptor beta chain was captured in a study of monozygotic twins with cystic fibrosis. The CDR3 loop spans 15 amino acids. Germline V gene data show CDR1 as SEHNR and CDR2 as FQNEAQ (reference sequence). V was pared by 4 bases and J by 6 bases, with 16 bases between. On this clone: What it recognizes is unknown.

Findings and limits, study-wide: Unrelated CF individuals shared fewer identical clonotypes than monozygotic CF twins.

Data came from immunoSEQ multiplex PCR; TCRdb stores just in-frame clones and leaves some out. This table holds about 11,000 clones, over 95% found once. The chain links TRBV7-9 to TRBJ2-1; D not resolved. This clonotype was sampled from a boy aged 5 to 17 with cystic fibrosis. Sequencing was done on a sample of blood. CDR3 DNA: TGTGCCAGCAGCTCTCTAGGGATCCCAAGCAATGAGCAGTTCTTC. Amino acid sequence: CASSSLGIPSNEQFF. Together with reference TRBV7-9 and TRBJ2-1, the CDR3 gives the full variable domain: DTGVSQNPRHKITKRGQNVTFRCDPISEHNRLYWYRQTLGQGPEFLTYFQNEAQLEKSRLLSDRFSAERPKGSFSTLEIQRTEQGDSAMYLCASSSLGIPSNEQFFGPGTRLTVL.